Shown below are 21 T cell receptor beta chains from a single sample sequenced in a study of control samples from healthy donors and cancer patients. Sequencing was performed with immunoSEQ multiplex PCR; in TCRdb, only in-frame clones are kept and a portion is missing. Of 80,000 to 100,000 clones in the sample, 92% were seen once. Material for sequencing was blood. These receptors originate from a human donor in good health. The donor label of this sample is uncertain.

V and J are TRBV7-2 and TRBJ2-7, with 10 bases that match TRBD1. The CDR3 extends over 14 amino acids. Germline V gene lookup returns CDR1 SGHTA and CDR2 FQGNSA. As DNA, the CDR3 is TGTGCGACGCTCCGGGACAGGGGTTTCGGCGAGCAGTACTTC. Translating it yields CATLRDRGFGEQYF.

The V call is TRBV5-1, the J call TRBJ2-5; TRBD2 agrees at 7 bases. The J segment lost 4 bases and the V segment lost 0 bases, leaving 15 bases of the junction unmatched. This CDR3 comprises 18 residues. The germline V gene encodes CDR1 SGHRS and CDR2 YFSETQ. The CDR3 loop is CASSLVREAAGRVETQYF. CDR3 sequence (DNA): TGCGCCAGCAGCTTGGTCCGGGAGGCCGCAGGGCGTGTAGAGACCCAGTACTTC. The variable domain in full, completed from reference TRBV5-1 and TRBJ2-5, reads KAGVTQTPRYLIKTRGQQVTLSCSPISGHRSVSWYQQTPGQGLQFLFEYFSETQRNKGNFPGRFSGRQFSNSRSEMNVSTLELGDSALYLCASSLVREAAGRVETQYFGPGTRLLVL.

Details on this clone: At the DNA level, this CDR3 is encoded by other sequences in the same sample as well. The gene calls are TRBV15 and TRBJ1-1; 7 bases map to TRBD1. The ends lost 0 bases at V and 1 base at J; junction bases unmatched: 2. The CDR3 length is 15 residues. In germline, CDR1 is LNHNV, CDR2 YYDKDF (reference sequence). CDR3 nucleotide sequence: TGTGCCACCAGCAGAGAAAAGGGGGCGAACACTGAAGCTTTCTTT. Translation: CATSREKGANTEAFF.

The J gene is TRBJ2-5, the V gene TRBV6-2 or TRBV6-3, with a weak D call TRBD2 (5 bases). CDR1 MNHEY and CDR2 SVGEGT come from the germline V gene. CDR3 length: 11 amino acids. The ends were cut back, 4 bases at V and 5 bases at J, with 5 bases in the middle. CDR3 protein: CASSWEETQYF. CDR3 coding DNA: TGTGCCAGCAGTTGGGAGGAGACCCAGTACTTC.

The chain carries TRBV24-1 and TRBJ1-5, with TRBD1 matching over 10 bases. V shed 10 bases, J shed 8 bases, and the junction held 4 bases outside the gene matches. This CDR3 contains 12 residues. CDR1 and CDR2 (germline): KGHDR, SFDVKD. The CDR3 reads CATGQGIEPQHF. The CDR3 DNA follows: TGTGCCACGGGACAGGGGATTGAGCCCCAGCATTTT.

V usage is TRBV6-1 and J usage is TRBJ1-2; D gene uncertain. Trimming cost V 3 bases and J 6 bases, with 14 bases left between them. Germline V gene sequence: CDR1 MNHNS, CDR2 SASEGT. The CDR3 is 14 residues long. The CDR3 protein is CASSDEGFWNGYTF. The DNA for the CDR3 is TGTGCCAGCAGTGACGAGGGTTTTTGGAATGGCTACACCTTC.

This CDR3 reads CASSPVGRNTGELFF. CDR3 nucleotides: TGTGCCAGCAGCCCCGTAGGGAGGAACACCGGGGAGCTGTTTTTT. The chain has TRBV5-6 and TRBJ2-2; a weak D match, TRBD2 (5 bases). This CDR3 has 15 amino acids. Germline V gene data show CDR1 as SGHDT and CDR2 as YYEEEE. Trimming cost V 4 bases and J 1 base, with 11 bases left between them.

In DNA form, the CDR3 reads TGTGCCAGCAGTGAAGCAGGGGGGAGGGCGTCTGAAGCTTTCTTT. It is translated as CASSEAGGRASEAFF. The genes are TRBV6-1 and TRBJ1-1; weak D call: TRBD1 (6 bases). In germline, CDR1 is MNHNS, CDR2 SASEGT. V shed 0 bases and J shed 6 bases, with 14 bases lying between them. The CDR3 sequence is 15 residues long.

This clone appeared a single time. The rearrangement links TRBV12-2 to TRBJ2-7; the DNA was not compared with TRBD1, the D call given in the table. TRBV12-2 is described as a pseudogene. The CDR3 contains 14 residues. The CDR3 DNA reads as TGTGCAAGTCGTTTAGCGGGGGCCACCTACGAGCAGTACTTC. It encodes CASRLAGATYEQYF.

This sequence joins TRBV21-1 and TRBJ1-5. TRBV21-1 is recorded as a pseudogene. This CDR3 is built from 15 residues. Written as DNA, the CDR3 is TGTGCCAGCAGAACTCTTGTACTCGGCAATCAGCCCCAGCATTTT. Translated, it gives CASRTLVLGNQPQHF.

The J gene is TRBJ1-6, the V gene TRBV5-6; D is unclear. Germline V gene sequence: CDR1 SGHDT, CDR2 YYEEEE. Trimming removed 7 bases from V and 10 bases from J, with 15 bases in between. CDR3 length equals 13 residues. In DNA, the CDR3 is TGTGCCAGCCATATTGGGTCGGGCTCACCCCTCCACTTT. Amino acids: CASHIGSGSPLHF.

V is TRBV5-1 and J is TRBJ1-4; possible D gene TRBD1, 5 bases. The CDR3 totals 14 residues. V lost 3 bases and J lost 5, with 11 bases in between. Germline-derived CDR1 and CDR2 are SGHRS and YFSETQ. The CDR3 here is CASSSTGGNEKLFF. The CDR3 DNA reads TGCGCCAGCAGCTCGACGGGGGGGAATGAAAAACTGTTTTTT.

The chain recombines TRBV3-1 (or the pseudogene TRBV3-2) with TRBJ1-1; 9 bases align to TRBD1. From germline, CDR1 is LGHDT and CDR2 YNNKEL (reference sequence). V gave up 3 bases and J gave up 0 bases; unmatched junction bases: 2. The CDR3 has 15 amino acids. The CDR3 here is CASSQRTGVNTEAFF. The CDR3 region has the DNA TGTGCCAGCAGCCAGAGGACAGGGGTGAACACTGAAGCTTTCTTT.

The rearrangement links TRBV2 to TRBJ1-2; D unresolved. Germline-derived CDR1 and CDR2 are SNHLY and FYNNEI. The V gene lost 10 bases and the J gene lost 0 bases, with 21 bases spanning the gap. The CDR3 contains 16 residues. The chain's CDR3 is CATSGPIKPTNYGYTF. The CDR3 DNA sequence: TGTGCCACATCCGGGCCTATAAAACCAACTAACTATGGCTACACCTTC.

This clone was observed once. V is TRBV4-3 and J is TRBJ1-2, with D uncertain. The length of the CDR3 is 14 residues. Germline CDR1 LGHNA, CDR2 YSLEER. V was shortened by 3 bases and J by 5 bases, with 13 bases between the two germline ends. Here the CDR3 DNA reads TGCGCCAGCAGCCAGGGCTCAGGACCATATGGCTACACCTTC. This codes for CASSQGSGPYGYTF.

The CDR3 is CASSTWTEGDSPLHF. CDR3 sequence (DNA): TGTGCCAGCAGCACCTGGACAGAGGGGGATTCACCCCTCCACTTT. The genes are TRBV7-6 and TRBJ1-6, with TRBD1 as a possible D gene (6 bases). The CDR3 runs to 15 residues. V lost 5 bases, J lost 8 bases, and 16 bases lay in between. CDR1 and CDR2 from the germline V gene are SGHVS and FNYEAQ.

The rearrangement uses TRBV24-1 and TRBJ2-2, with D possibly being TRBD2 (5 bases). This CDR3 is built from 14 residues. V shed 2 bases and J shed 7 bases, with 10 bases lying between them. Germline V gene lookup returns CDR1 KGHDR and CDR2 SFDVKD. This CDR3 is CATSDSSAGGELFF. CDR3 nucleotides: TGTGCCACCAGTGATTCCTCCGCGGGCGGGGAGCTGTTTTTT.

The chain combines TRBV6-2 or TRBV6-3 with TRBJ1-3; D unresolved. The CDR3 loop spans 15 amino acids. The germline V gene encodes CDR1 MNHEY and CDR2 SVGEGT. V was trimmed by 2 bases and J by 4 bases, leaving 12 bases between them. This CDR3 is CASSYGTLQGNTIYF. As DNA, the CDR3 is TGTGCCAGCAGTTACGGTACGCTCCAAGGAAACACCATATATTTT.

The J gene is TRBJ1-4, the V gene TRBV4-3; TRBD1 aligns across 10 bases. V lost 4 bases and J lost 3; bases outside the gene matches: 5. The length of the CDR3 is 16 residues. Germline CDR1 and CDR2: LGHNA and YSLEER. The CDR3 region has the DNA TGCGCCAGCAGCCTGGGACAGGGGCCATCTAATGAAAAACTGTTTTTT. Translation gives CASSLGQGPSNEKLFF.

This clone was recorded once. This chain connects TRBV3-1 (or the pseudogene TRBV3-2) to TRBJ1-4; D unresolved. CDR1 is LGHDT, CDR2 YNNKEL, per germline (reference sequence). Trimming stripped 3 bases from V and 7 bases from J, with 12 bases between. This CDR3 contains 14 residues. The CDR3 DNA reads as TGTGCCAGCAGCCAGGGTTCCCCTCTTGAAAAACTGTTTTTT. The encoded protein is CASSQGSPLEKLFF.

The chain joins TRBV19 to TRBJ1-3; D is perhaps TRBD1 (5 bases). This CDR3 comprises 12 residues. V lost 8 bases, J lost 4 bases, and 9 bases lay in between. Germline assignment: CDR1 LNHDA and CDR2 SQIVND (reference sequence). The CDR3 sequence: CASGQSGNTIYF. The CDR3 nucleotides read TGTGCCAGTGGACAATCCGGAAACACCATATATTTT.